This TCR beta chain was retrieved from a study of Graves' ophthalmopathy and Graves' hyperthyroidism. Study-wide results and limits: Blood was where most expanded thyroid clonotypes above 0.001 frequency also turned up. With over 85% sensitivity and roughly 76% specificity, a 13-signature model separated ophthalmopathy from stable hyperthyroidism.

A roughly 10 ml volume of fresh peripheral blood provided the PBMCs. TCR beta CDR3 regions were amplified from RNA transcripts. First-round RT-PCR employed HTBI primers, with a second-round multiplex PCR after it. One entry per CDR3 protein, called by TCRdb with MiXCR from the multiplex PCR reads. This table holds roughly 610,000 distinct CDR3 sequences, about 20% found once. This clonotype showed up just a few times. What it binds is not known. The V gene's germline CDR1 is GTSNPN and CDR2 SVGIG (reference sequence). V lost 1 base, J lost 8 bases, and 10 bases stayed unmatched. The CDR3 length is 14 residues.

The V call is TRBV30, the J call TRBJ1-1; TRBD1 matches at 7 bases. The specimen sequenced was peripheral blood. This receptor was identified in a woman aged 18-29 years with stable Graves' hyperthyroidism. Some clones in this sample may be carry-over from other donors' samples. The CDR3 spells CAWSAWEGAPEAFF. CDR3 DNA: TGTGCCTGGAGTGCCTGGGAGGGGGCGCCCGAAGCTTTCTTT.